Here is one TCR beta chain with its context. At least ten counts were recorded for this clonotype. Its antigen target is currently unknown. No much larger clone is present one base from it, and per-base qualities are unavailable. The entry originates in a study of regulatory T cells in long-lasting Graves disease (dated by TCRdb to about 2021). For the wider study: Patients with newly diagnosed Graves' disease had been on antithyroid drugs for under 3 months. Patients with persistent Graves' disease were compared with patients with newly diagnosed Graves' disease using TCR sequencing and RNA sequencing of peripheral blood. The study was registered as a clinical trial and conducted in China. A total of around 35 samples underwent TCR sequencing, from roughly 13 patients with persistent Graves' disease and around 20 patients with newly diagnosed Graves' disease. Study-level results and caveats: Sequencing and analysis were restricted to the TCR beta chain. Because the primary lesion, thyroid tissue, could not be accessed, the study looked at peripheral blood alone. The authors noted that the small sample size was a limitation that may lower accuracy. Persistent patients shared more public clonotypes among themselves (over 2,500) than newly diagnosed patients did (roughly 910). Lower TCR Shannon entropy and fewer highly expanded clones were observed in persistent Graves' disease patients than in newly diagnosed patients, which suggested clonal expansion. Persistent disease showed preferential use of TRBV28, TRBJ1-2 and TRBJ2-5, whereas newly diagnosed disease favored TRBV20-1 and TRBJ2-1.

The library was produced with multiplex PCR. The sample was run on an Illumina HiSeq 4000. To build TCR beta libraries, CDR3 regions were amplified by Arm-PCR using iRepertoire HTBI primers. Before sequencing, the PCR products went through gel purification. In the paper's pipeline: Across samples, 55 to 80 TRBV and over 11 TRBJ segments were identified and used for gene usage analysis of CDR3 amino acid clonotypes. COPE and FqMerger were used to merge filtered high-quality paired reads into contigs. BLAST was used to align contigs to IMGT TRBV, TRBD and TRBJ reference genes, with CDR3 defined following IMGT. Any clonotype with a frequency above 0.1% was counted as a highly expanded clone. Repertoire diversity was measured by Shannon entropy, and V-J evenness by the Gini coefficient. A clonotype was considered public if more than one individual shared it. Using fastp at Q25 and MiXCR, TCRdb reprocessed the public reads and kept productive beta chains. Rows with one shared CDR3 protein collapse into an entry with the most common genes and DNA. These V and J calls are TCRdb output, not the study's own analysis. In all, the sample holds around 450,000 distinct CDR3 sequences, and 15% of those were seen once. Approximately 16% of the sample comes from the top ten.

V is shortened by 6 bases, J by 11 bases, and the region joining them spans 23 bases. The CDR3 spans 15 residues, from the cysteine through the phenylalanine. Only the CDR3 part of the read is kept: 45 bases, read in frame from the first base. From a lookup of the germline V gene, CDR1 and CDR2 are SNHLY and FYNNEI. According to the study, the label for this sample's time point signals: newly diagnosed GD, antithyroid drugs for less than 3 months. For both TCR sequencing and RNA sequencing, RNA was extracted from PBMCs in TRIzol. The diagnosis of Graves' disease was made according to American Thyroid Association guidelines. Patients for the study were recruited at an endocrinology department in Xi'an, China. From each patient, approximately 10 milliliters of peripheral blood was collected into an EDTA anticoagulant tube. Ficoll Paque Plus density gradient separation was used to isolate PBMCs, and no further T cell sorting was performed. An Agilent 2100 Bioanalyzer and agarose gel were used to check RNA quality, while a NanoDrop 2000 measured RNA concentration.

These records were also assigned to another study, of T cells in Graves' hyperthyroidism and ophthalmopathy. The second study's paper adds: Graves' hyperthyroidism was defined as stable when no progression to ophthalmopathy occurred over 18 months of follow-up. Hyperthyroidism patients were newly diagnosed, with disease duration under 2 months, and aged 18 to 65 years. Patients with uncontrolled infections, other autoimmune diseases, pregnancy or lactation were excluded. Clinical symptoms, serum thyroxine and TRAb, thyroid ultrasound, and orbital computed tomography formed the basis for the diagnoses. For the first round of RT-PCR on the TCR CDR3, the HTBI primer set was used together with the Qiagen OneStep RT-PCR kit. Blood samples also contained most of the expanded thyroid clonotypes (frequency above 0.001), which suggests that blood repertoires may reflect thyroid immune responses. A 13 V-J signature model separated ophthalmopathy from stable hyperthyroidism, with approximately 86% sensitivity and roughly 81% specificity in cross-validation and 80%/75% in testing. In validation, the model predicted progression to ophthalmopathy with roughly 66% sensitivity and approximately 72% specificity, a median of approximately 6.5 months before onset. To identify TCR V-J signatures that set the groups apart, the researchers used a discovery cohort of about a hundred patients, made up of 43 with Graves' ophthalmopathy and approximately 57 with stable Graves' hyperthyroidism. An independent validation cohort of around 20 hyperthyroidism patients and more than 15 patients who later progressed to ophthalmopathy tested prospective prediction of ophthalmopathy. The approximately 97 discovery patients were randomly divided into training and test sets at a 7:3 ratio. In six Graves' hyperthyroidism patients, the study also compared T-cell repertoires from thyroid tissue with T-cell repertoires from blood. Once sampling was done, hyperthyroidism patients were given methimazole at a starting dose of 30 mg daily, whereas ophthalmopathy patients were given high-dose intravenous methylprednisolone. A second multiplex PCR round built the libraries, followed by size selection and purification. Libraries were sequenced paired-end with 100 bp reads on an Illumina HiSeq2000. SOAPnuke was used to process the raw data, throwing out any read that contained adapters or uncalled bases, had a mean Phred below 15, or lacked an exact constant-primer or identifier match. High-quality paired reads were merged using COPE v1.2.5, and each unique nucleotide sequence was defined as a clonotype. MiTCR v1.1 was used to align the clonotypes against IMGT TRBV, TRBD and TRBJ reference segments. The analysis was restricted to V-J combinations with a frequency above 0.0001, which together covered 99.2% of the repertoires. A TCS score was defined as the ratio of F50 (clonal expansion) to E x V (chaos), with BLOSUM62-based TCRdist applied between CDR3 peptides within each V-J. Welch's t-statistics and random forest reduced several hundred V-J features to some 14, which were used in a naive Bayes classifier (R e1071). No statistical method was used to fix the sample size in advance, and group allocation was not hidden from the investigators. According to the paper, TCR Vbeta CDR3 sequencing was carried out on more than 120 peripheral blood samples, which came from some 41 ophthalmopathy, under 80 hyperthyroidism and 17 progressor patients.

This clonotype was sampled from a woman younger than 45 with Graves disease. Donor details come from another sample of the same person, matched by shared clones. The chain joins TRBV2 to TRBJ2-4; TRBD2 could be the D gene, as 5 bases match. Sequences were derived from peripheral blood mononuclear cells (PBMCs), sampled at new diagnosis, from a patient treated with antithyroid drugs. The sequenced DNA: TGTGCCAGCAGCCCCTATACGGAGGTGAATACGGTTCAGTACTTC. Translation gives CASSPYTEVNTVQYF.